The sequence of this TCR beta chain was determined in a study of blood T cells in healthy people across ages (dated by TCRdb to between 2015 and 2016). Looking at the study overall: In model experiments, template switching captured about one uniquely barcoded TCR beta cDNA molecule for every two T cells. The study measured age-related changes in TCR beta repertoire diversity using deep sequencing normalized with unique cDNA molecular identifiers. Four age groups were formed from the donors: young (average around 15 years), middle-aged (approximately 39), aged (around 68) and long-lived (approximately 80). To avoid experimental bias, donors of different ages were distributed randomly across sequencing lanes. Using the same blood draw, the study looked at two additional independent replicas of 1 million unique cDNA reads for two donors, one aged 18 to 30 and the other aged 80 or older.

Libraries were constructed by 5' RACE. The sequencing machine was an Illumina HiSeq 2500. A second PCR of about 7 to 12 cycles was run with a J-beta primer mix and a sample-barcoded 5' primer. A unique molecular identifier was introduced onto each TCR beta cDNA molecule by a template-switch 5' adaptor carrying 12 random nucleotides. At least 2.5 million CDR3-containing paired-end reads were obtained from each sample. All of the RNA was converted into first-strand cDNA using the Mint cDNA synthesis kit, with a TRBC-specific oligonucleotide serving as the primer. Following uracil-DNA glycosylase treatment, a first 18-cycle PCR with universal primers M1SS and BC2_uni_R was performed on all cDNA. Processing in the source paper ran as follows. Normalization of each sample was performed by random selection of 1 million high-quality reads, each carrying a distinct molecular identifier. Instead of being binned into consensus sequences, reads that shared molecular identifiers were thrown out. MiTCR, run with a Q25 quality threshold and the strictest error-elimination algorithm, handled CDR3 identification, clonotype clustering and error correction. A nonparametric unseen species model using Euler transformation provided a lower-bound estimate of total TCR beta diversity. The public reads were reanalyzed by TCRdb: fastp trimming at Q25, MiXCR alignment, in-frame beta chains only. Rows merge per CDR3 protein into single entries with the most common DNA and genes. The V and J calls were determined by TCRdb, not by the authors. The sample table holds under 2,000,000 distinct CDR3 sequences, of which about 49% were seen once. Approximately 2% of the sample is held by the ten biggest clonotypes.

About this clonotype: The target of this receptor is not known. Base qualities are not at hand, and no much larger clone is one base apart.

Beyond this particular receptor, the publication reports: The long-lived group showed more naive CD4+ T cells, fewer expanded clones and increased TCR diversity than the aged group, suggesting age selection. A strong correlation was found between observed TCR beta diversity and the percentage of naive T cells measured by flow cytometry. Because the CMV infection status of the donors was unknown, age-related changes in expanded clonotypes may potentially have been confounded. Estimates of total diversity from one million sequenced T cells were regarded as lower bounds and underestimates. Because profiling used bulk unsorted PBMCs, naive and antigen-experienced compartments could not be compared conclusively. As age increased, observed TCR beta diversity per million T cells dropped in a roughly linear way, and a significant reduction was already evident by age about 36.

V is pared back by 4 bases and J by 5 bases, with 11 bases lying between the germline termini. Via the germline V gene (reference sequence), CDR1 is LGHDT and CDR2 YNNKEL. The CDR3 goes from the cysteine to the phenylalanine over 13 residues. Only the CDR3 DNA is retained, 39 bases long and in frame from the first base. Donors were 30 to 45 systemically healthy Caucasian individuals from Russia aged roughly 6 to 95 years. Each donor gave about 9.2 milliliters of peripheral blood, drawn into EDTA-treated Vacutainer tubes. Ficoll-Paque density-gradient centrifugation was used to isolate PBMCs, with at least 7 million obtained per sample. Trizol reagent was used to extract total RNA from PBMCs, with at least 5 micrograms per sample. Naive CD45RAhigh/CD27high T cell percentages were measured by flow cytometry on a PBMC aliquot from every donor.

Material: blood. The chain links TRBV3-1 with TRBJ1-1, with the D gene uncertain. The TCR was taken from a woman between 40 and 50 years old in good health. The CDR3 is CASSPPQETEAFF. The DNA is as follows: TGTGCCAGCAGCCCCCCTCAGGAGACTGAAGCTTTCTTT.